Here is one TCR beta chain with its context. This receptor's antigen is unknown. Base qualities are not provided; no much larger clone lies one nucleotide away. This sample is part of a study of PD-1 blockade in classical Hodgkin lymphoma (dated by TCRdb to about 2020). Study-wide context: Nivolumab dosing was 3 mg/kg intravenously every 2 weeks, continuing until either disease progression or unacceptable toxicity. To define a peripheral blood immune signature of response to PD-1 blockade in classical Hodgkin lymphoma, the study combined TCR beta sequencing with CyTOF.

Paper-wide results and their limitations: CD4+ but not CD8+ TCR diversity rose significantly by C4D1 (p=0.0027 vs p=0.16), most apparent in complete responders (p=0.02). Only a single clinical trial cohort was studied, and what caused the repertoire differences, possibly disease activity or prior therapy, remained undefined. Patients starting nivolumab less than 1 year after ASCT had lower diversity and were excluded from later analyses to avoid confounding by immune reconstitution. Newly diagnosed patients were reported to have lower baseline TCR diversity than healthy donors, and relapsed/refractory patients were reported to have lower baseline TCR diversity still. Trial patients achieving complete response had baseline diversity similar to newly diagnosed patients, whereas partial responders and progressors had significantly lower diversity.

The sample's time point label, decoded: cycle 4 day 1 (C4D1), after five to seven weeks of nivolumab. All trial patients had relapsed after autologous stem cell transplantation, with cohorts A, B and C differing in prior brentuximab vedotin exposure. The trial cohort was composed of some 57 patients with relapsed/refractory classical Hodgkin lymphoma, for whom complete response, partial response or progressive disease was recorded as best overall response. In the multi-cohort phase II CheckMate 205 trial, trial patients received single-agent nivolumab. An independent review committee assessed best overall response using the 2007 International Working Group response criteria. Trial PBMCs were obtained immediately prior to nivolumab initiation (C1D1) and on therapy at cycle 2 day 1 and cycle 4 day 1. After peripheral blood was drawn into 8 mL Vacutainer Cell Preparation Tubes, PBMCs were isolated by centrifugation and then cryopreserved.

The CDR1 and CDR2 encoded by the germline V gene are SGHDT and YYEEEE. The CDR3 goes from the cysteine to the phenylalanine over 18 residues. The kept DNA is CDR3 alone, 54 bases in frame from the first base. Germline trimming: 3 bases from V, 0 bases from J; junction bases outside gene matches: 8. The Qiagen DNeasy kit was used to extract genomic DNA both from unsorted PBMCs and from the negatively selected CD4+ and CD8+ fractions. Amplification of TCR beta CDR3 regions was done by immunoSEQ multiplex PCR with primers that anneal to V and J segments. A synthetic immune receptor repertoire was used to minimize amplification bias, and any residual bias was removed computationally once sequencing was done. The published analysis was carried out like this. Repertoire diversity was quantified as the Shannon entropy index using custom Python scripts. Unsorted, CD4+ and CD8+ repertoires were analyzed separately, except for combined analyses in which CD4+ and CD8+ sequences were merged in silico. Clonal expansion was defined as a frequency increase of at least 2-fold after treatment compared with C1D1, and clones undetected at baseline were assigned a pseudocount of 0.5. Singleton clones were defined as clones with 0 or 1 copy at C1D1, and non-singleton clones were defined as clones with 2 or more copies. Clones expanded in unsorted samples were labelled as CD4+, CD8+ or unknown by matching protein sequences in sorted samples from the same patient. Diversity changes from C1D1 to C4D1 were tested in paired samples using Wilcoxon tests. Imported from immuneACCESS, the table was reduced by TCRdb to in-frame sequences with V and J called. These copies leave out some clones; in studies compared against another copy, an unresolved V gene accounts for under half, and the cause of the remainder is not known. V, J and clone size derive from that table, while D and trimming were established from the DNA sequence. In this sample the table shows approximately 39,000 clones, about 80% of which occur a single time. The ten most abundant clones make up 9.8% of the sample.

This chain is built from TRBV5-6 and TRBJ1-6; TRBD1 fits 8 bases in the junction. The specimen comprised peripheral blood mononuclear cells (PBMCs), sampled before the fourth cycle of nivolumab. The receptor was isolated from a human donor with classical Hodgkin lymphoma. The nucleotide sequence reads as follows: TGTGCCAGCAGCTGGGGGACAGGCAGTAGCTCCTATAATTCACCCCTCCACTTT. Translated, this gives CASSWGTGSSSYNSPLHF.